The 32 T cell receptor beta chains reported below all come from one sample, sequenced in a study of blood T cell repertoires in COVID-19. Method: immunoSEQ multiplex PCR; TCRdb's copy keeps in-frame clones and lacks some. The profile shows over 5,500 clones, around nine tenths of them singletons. The sequenced material came from peripheral blood. These receptors all come from a human donor in a cohort sampled during active COVID-19.

This sequence joins TRBV5-1 and TRBJ2-2, with a tentative D call TRBD1 (7 bases). Trimming left V 0 bases short and J 5 bases short, with 8 bases between. This CDR3 is 14 amino acids long. Germline V gene lookup returns CDR1 SGHRS and CDR2 YFSETQ. The CDR3 sequence is CASSLAGGTGELFF. The CDR3 coding sequence is TGCGCCAGCAGCTTGGCAGGGGGGACCGGGGAGCTGTTTTTT. The whole variable domain, remainder taken from reference TRBV5-1 and TRBJ2-2, is KAGVTQTPRYLIKTRGQQVTLSCSPISGHRSVSWYQQTPGQGLQFLFEYFSETQRNKGNFPGRFSGRQFSNSRSEMNVSTLELGDSALYLCASSLAGGTGELFFGEGSRLTVL.

The chain joins TRBV10-3 to TRBJ1-4; D gene ambiguous. The V and J ends lost 6 bases and 0 bases respectively, with 8 bases between them. The germline V gene has CDR1 ENHRY and CDR2 SYGVKD. This CDR3 is 14 amino acids long. The CDR3 sequence: CAIRRDATNEKLFF. CDR3 sequence (DNA): TGTGCCATCAGGAGAGATGCAACTAATGAAAAACTGTTTTTT.

The chain employs TRBV25-1 and TRBJ2-2; D unclear. Between the trimmed V and J ends, which lost 4 bases and 6 bases, there was a span of 9 bases. The germline V gene encodes CDR1 MGHDK and CDR2 SYGVNS. The CDR3 runs to 13 residues. The CDR3 DNA reads TGTGCCAGCAGTGTACTTCTGGCCGGGGAGCTGTTTTTT. Residues: CASSVLLAGELFF.

This clone has just one count. The rearrangement joins TRBV4-1 to TRBJ2-2, with TRBD1 matching 7 bases. This CDR3 has 16 residues. Per germline, CDR1 MGHRA and CDR2 YSYEKL. J lost 7 bases, V lost 4 bases, and 12 bases had no gene match. The CDR3 DNA reads TGCGCCAGCAGCCCCTCTAGGGGGCAGGGTGGCGGGGAGCTGTTTTTT. Translated: CASSPSRGQGGGELFF.

The V gene is TRBV7-2, the J gene TRBJ1-1, with D unclear. From germline, CDR1 is SGHTA and CDR2 FQGNSA. Trimming pared 5 bases from V and 3 bases from J, leaving 19 bases between. CDR3 size: 16 residues. The CDR3 nucleotides are TGTGCCAGCAGCGAACCTACGACGAGACGGGACACTGAAGCTTTCTTT. This gives the protein CASSEPTTRRDTEAFF.

The V and J genes are TRBV4-3 and TRBJ1-2, with 9 bases identical to TRBD1. Germline V gene sequence: CDR1 LGHNA, CDR2 YSLEER. The CDR3 length is 15 residues. Trimming cost V 4 bases and J 2 bases; bases outside gene matches: 5. CDR3 sequence: CASSLSGQGNYGYTF. CDR3 in DNA: TGCGCCAGCAGCCTCTCGGGACAGGGAAACTATGGCTACACCTTC.

This rearrangement joins TRBV14 to TRBJ2-6; 8 bases align to TRBD1. V lost 3 bases, J lost 0 bases, and 10 bases stayed unmatched. The CDR3 runs 19 residues. Germline V gene sequence: CDR1 SGHDN, CDR2 FVKESK. In DNA, the CDR3 is TGTGCCAGCAGCCAGGGTAGGCAGGGGGCGCTCTCTGGGGCCAACGTCCTGACTTTC. This translates into CASSQGRQGALSGANVLTF.

The V gene is TRBV18, the J gene TRBJ2-3, with D uncertain. Germline V gene sequence: CDR1 KGHSH, CDR2 LQKENI. The CDR3 is made up of 12 amino acids. Trimming pared 4 bases from V and 3 bases from J, leaving 5 bases between. CDR3 nucleotide sequence: TGTGCCAGCTCACTAGCTACAGATACGCAGTATTTT. It encodes CASSLATDTQYF. The full variable domain, in which reference TRBV18 and TRBJ2-3 provide the parts outside the CDR3, is NAGVMQNPRHLVRRRGQEARLRCSPMKGHSHVYWYRQLPEEGLKFMVYLQKENIIDESGMPKERFSAEFPKEGPSILRIQQVVRGDSAAYFCASSLATDTQYFGPGTRLTVL.

The V and J genes are TRBV4-1 and TRBJ2-3; no definite D call. Germline CDR1 MGHRA, CDR2 YSYEKL. V lost 1 base to trimming and J lost 2 bases, with 13 bases between them. The CDR3 totals 16 residues. CDR3 sequence reads: CASSQGRLELTDTQYF. CDR3 DNA: TGCGCCAGCAGCCAAGGGCGACTGGAACTCACAGATACGCAGTATTTT.

This chain uses TRBV20-1 with TRBJ2-3; 11 bases map to TRBD2. Germline V gene lookup returns CDR1 DFQATT and CDR2 SNEGSKA (reference sequence). Trimming took 3 bases from V and 0 from J; bases not matched to a gene: 14. CDR3 length: 19 amino acids. CDR3: CSASEGLAGAFSSTDTQYF. The CDR3 coding sequence is TGCAGTGCTAGTGAAGGACTAGCGGGTGCTTTCTCTAGCACAGATACGCAGTATTTT.

CDR3 nucleotides: TGTGCCAGCAGTAGGGGCGTCCGTAACTATGGCTACACCTTC. This encodes CASSRGVRNYGYTF. J is TRBJ1-2 and V is TRBV6-2 or TRBV6-3, with D possibly being TRBD1 (5 bases). Trimming shortened V by 5 bases and J by 1 base, and 11 bases separated the two germline ends. Looked up from germline, CDR1 is MNHEY and CDR2 is SVGEGT. CDR3 length: 14 amino acids.

This chain connects TRBV19 to TRBJ2-7, with a possible D match to TRBD1 (6 bases). The CDR3 contains 15 residues. The germline CDR1 and CDR2 sequences are LNHDA and SQIVND (reference sequence). Between the trimmed V and J ends, which lost 6 bases and 1 base, there was a span of 16 bases. This CDR3 reads CASSQTSTGSYEQYF. The DNA of the CDR3 is TGTGCCAGTAGCCAGACCTCTACAGGGTCCTACGAGCAGTACTTC.

The chain recombines TRBV19 with TRBJ1-5, with D maybe TRBD1 (6 bases). The CDR3 consists of 14 residues. Germline V gives CDR1 LNHDA, CDR2 SQIVND (reference sequence). Trimming took 6 bases from V and 3 from J, leaving 12 bases between them. Here the CDR3 reads CASRGWGLNQPQHF. For the CDR3, the DNA is TGTGCCAGTAGGGGGTGGGGGCTCAATCAGCCCCAGCATTTT.

The V call is TRBV5-4, the J call TRBJ1-5; 8 nucleotides match TRBD1. This CDR3 region has 14 residues. After removal of 1 base from V and 7 bases from J, the junction contained 4 bases not matched to a gene. Germline V CDR1 and CDR2: SGHNT, YYREEE (reference sequence). CDR3 DNA sequence: TGTGCCAGCAGCTTGTATGGGACAGGACAGCCCCAGCATTTT. Translation: CASSLYGTGQPQHF.

The rearrangement links TRBV5-1 to TRBJ2-1; a weak D match, TRBD2 (6 bases). The CDR3 has 14 residues. V lost 5 bases, J lost 9 bases, and 18 bases lay in between. Germline CDR1 and CDR2: SGHRS and YFSETQ. CDR3 in amino acids: CASRGLTGVSEQFF. In DNA form, the CDR3 reads TGCGCCAGCAGAGGACTAACGGGAGTCAGTGAGCAGTTCTTC.

The chain carries TRBV3-1 (or the pseudogene TRBV3-2) and TRBJ2-5, with 9 nucleotides matching TRBD2. CDR3 length equals 20 residues. In germline, CDR1 is LGHDT, CDR2 YNNKEL (reference sequence). V gave up 1 base and J gave up 0 bases; unmatched junction bases: 15. DNA of the CDR3: TGTGCCAGCAGCCAAGCCCGGCTAGCGGGATCCCGAGGATACCAAGAGACCCAGTACTTC. It yields the protein CASSQARLAGSRGYQETQYF.

V gene TRBV19 combines with J gene TRBJ2-1; TRBD1 agrees at 8 bases. CDR3 length equals 16 residues. Germline lookup yields CDR1 LNHDA and CDR2 SQIVND (reference sequence). With 6 bases clipped from V and 3 bases from J, the junction kept 10 bases outside the gene matches. The CDR3 DNA is TGTGCCAGTAGGAGACCCGGGACAGGACGCTACAATGAGCAGTTCTTC. It yields the protein CASRRPGTGRYNEQFF.

The chain links TRBV5-1 to TRBJ2-5, with TRBD2 matching 8 bases. Trimming cost V 0 bases and J 3 bases; bases outside gene matches: 1. CDR3 length: 14 residues. The germline CDR1 and CDR2 sequences are SGHRS and YFSETQ. This CDR3 is CASSLGGGKETQYF. CDR3 DNA: TGCGCCAGCAGCTTGGGCGGGGGGAAAGAGACCCAGTACTTC. Combining the CDR3 with reference TRBV5-1 and TRBJ2-5 gives the whole variable domain KAGVTQTPRYLIKTRGQQVTLSCSPISGHRSVSWYQQTPGQGLQFLFEYFSETQRNKGNFPGRFSGRQFSNSRSEMNVSTLELGDSALYLCASSLGGGKETQYFGPGTRLLVL.

This chain joins TRBV5-1 and TRBJ2-3; 9 bases are shared with TRBD2. The CDR3 runs to 14 residues. In germline, CDR1 is SGHRS, CDR2 YFSETQ. Losses at the gene ends were 5 bases for V and 6 bases for J; bases not matched to a gene: 7. This CDR3 reads CASRSAGGMDTQYF. The DNA of the CDR3 is TGCGCCAGCAGATCAGCGGGAGGCATGGATACGCAGTATTTT.

The chain employs TRBV27 and TRBJ2-3, with TRBD1 as a possible D gene (6 bases). V was shortened by 5 bases and J by 2 bases, with 11 bases between the two germline ends. CDR1 is MNHEY and CDR2 is SMNVEV in the germline V gene (reference sequence). This CDR3 is 14 amino acids long. The CDR3 DNA is TGTGCCAGCAGTCGTCAGGGGTTCACAGATACGCAGTATTTT. Encoded protein: CASSRQGFTDTQYF.

The gene calls are TRBV5-1 and TRBJ1-1; the D is unclear. This CDR3 has 15 residues. The germline V and J ends were trimmed by 4 bases and 4 bases, with 17 bases remaining between them. Germline V gives CDR1 SGHRS, CDR2 YFSETQ. This CDR3 is CASSTGNSSPTEAFF. In nucleotides, the CDR3 is TGCGCCAGCAGCACCGGAAACAGTTCCCCCACTGAAGCTTTCTTT. The full variable domain, rest sourced from reference TRBV5-1 and TRBJ1-1, is KAGVTQTPRYLIKTRGQQVTLSCSPISGHRSVSWYQQTPGQGLQFLFEYFSETQRNKGNFPGRFSGRQFSNSRSEMNVSTLELGDSALYLCASSTGNSSPTEAFFGQGTRLTVV.

CDR3 nucleotides: TGTGCCAGCAGCTTAGCGCCCGGAAAGCGTCACATTCAGTACTTC. Amino acid sequence: CASSLAPGKRHIQYF. The chain recombines TRBV7-2 with TRBJ2-4; D not certain. This CDR3 has 15 amino acids. CDR1 is SGHTA, CDR2 FQGNSA, per germline. V lost 0 bases and J lost 8, with 14 bases in between.

The V call is TRBV30, the J call TRBJ1-2; the D is unclear. CDR3 length equals 8 residues. V lost 5 bases, J lost 8 bases, and 3 bases lay in between. CDR1 GTSNPN and CDR2 SVGIG come from the germline V gene (reference sequence). DNA of the CDR3: TGTGCCTGGTCAGGCTACACCTTC. As protein: CAWSGYTF.

J is TRBJ2-1 and V is TRBV7-2; 10 bases align to TRBD2. The CDR3 totals 14 residues. CDR1 and CDR2 from the germline V gene are SGHTA and FQGNSA. V dropped 9 bases and J dropped 3; count of bases not matched to a gene: 5. CDR3 amino acids: CASSGLAVYNEQFF. In DNA form, the CDR3 reads TGTGCCAGTTCTGGACTAGCGGTCTACAATGAGCAGTTCTTC.

The chain joins TRBV5-1 to TRBJ2-3, with a weak D call TRBD1 (6 bases). This CDR3 region has 14 residues. Between the trimmed V and J ends, which lost 4 bases and 3 bases, there was a span of 12 bases. Looked up from germline, CDR1 is SGHRS and CDR2 is YFSETQ. CDR3 nucleotide sequence: TGCGCCAGCAGCGTGGACAGCCTAACAGATACGCAGTATTTT. Translating gives CASSVDSLTDTQYF.

This clone was detected once. The rearrangement joins TRBV2 to TRBJ1-3; tentative D call: TRBD1 (6 bases). CDR3 length: 16 residues. Trimming shortened V by 5 bases and J by 0 bases, and 14 bases separated the two germline ends. Looked up from germline, CDR1 is SNHLY and CDR2 is FYNNEI. The DNA for the CDR3 is TGTGCCAGCAGTCCGGGACACAGTTTCTCTGGAAACACCATATATTTT. It translates to CASSPGHSFSGNTIYF.

The chain carries TRBV24-1 and TRBJ1-5, with D possibly being TRBD1 (5 bases). Trimming removed 9 bases at V and 1 base at J, with 9 bases between. CDR1 and CDR2 (germline): KGHDR, SFDVKD. This CDR3 spans 13 amino acids. The CDR3 region is CATGGGSNQPQHF. For the CDR3, the DNA is TGTGCCACCGGCGGGGGGAGCAATCAGCCCCAGCATTTT.

V gene TRBV6-1 combines with J gene TRBJ1-5, with 9 bases identical to TRBD1. The junction had 6 bases not matched to a gene; V was cut back by 0 bases and J by 3 bases. CDR1 and CDR2 (germline): MNHNS, SASEGT. The CDR3 sequence is 17 residues long. The CDR3 DNA sequence: TGTGCCAGCAGTGAAGCGGGGACAGGGCCCATCAATCAGCCCCAGCATTTT. Protein product: CASSEAGTGPINQPQHF.

The V call is TRBV30, the J call TRBJ1-5, with a tentative D call TRBD1 (5 bases). Looked up from germline, CDR1 is GTSNPN and CDR2 is SVGIG (reference sequence). Trimming shortened V by 7 bases and J by 0 bases, and 10 bases separated the two germline ends. The length of the CDR3 is 13 residues. This CDR3 is CAYQGNSNQPQHF. The CDR3 DNA sequence: TGTGCCTATCAGGGCAATAGCAATCAGCCCCAGCATTTT.

The chain is built from TRBV4-1 and TRBJ1-5; D might be TRBD1 (5 bases). Trimming cost V 5 bases and J 4 bases, with 15 bases left between them. This CDR3 has 15 residues. Germline lookup yields CDR1 MGHRA and CDR2 YSYEKL. The CDR3 region has the DNA TGCGCCAGCAGCGGAACGGGGGGGAGGAATCAGCCCCAGCATTTT. Encoded protein: CASSGTGGRNQPQHF.

CDR3 DNA: TGCGCCAGCAGCCCGCTAGCGGGAGAAGCATCCGGGGAGCTGTTTTTT. It specifies CASSPLAGEASGELFF. The chain couples TRBV5-1 to TRBJ2-2, with 10 bases matching TRBD2. Germline trimming cut 4 bases from V and 6 bases from J; bases unmatched to any gene: 9. Germline V CDR1 and CDR2: SGHRS, YFSETQ. The CDR3 has 16 residues.

This sequence joins TRBV28 and TRBJ1-6; tentatively, D is TRBD1 (5 bases). The V end was cut by 4 bases, the J end by 5 bases, with 9 bases between. The CDR3 length is 14 residues. Germline CDR1 is MDHEN and CDR2 is SYDVKM. The chain's CDR3 is CASSYNRHNSPLHF. CDR3 nucleotide sequence: TGTGCCAGCAGTTACAACAGGCATAATTCACCCCTCCACTTT.